Described below is a single T cell receptor (beta chain) sequence and its context. The data belong to a study of blood T cell repertoires in COVID-19. Study-level background: Samples of COVID-19 (acute and convalescent) were obtained from the United States, Italy and Spain.

The V gene end was trimmed by 0 bases and the J gene end by 0 bases; junction bases not matched to a gene: 2. This CDR3 spans 16 amino acids. Germline values: CDR1 LGHNA, CDR2 YSLEER. Only in-frame clones appear in the TCRdb table, and some are missing; sequencing was by immunoSEQ multiplex PCR. The profile covers almost 300,000 clones, with roughly 86% appearing a single time and about 1.2% taken by the ten largest. The gene calls are TRBV4-3 and TRBJ1-5, with TRBD1 matching 7 bases. The source of this sequence is a man in his 70s with acute or convalescent COVID-19. Sequenced: peripheral blood. DNA of the CDR3: TGCGCCAGCAGCCAAGATTGGACAGGTAGCAATCAGCCCCAGCATTTT. Encoded protein: CASSQDWTGSNQPQHF.